Presented here are 23 T cell receptor beta chains from one specimen sequenced in a study of T cells after yellow fever vaccination (dated by TCRdb to 2018 to 2020). The label giving this sample's treatment or condition can be read as: live attenuated yellow fever vaccine strain. Library preparation was by 5' RACE. The listed sequencing device is Illumina HiSeq 2500. TCRdb passed the public sequencing reads through fastp at Q25 and MiXCR, retaining productive beta sequences. Each CDR3 protein gets just one entry, which takes the most common genes and DNA from the rows behind it. For this sample there are roughly 120,000 distinct CDR3 sequences; approximately 7.1% appear just once. The ten biggest clones cover 2.7% of the sample. This material consisted of CD4+ T cells sorted from PBMCs, taken roughly 45 days after the first yellow fever vaccination. The receptors stem from a man aged 18 to 30 who received the YFV17D yellow fever vaccine.

With respect to this clonotype: This could be a read error, since a much larger clone is one nucleotide away. This chain connects TRBV20-1 to TRBJ2-3, with TRBD1 matching 9 bases. The CDR3 is 15 residues long. CDR1 and CDR2 from the germline V gene are DFQATT and SNEGSKA (reference sequence). CDR3 loop: CSASSGTGNTHTQYF. For the CDR3, the DNA is TGCAGTGCTAGCTCCGGGACAGGGAACACACATACGCAGTATTTT.

This clonotype came up many times. The V and J genes are TRBV3-1 and TRBJ2-5; D perhaps matches TRBD2 (5 bases). Deletions cut 1 base from V and 4 bases from J, with 13 bases between. In germline, CDR1 is LGHDT, CDR2 YNNKEL (reference sequence). CDR3 length: 15 residues. The CDR3 coding sequence is TGTGCCAGCAGCCAAGCGGTACAGCGGTTAGAGACCCAGTACTTC. This codes for CASSQAVQRLETQYF.

The genes are TRBV5-1 and TRBJ2-5; D is perhaps TRBD1 (5 bases). The germline V gene has CDR1 SGHRS and CDR2 YFSETQ. Trimming removed 4 bases from V and 5 bases from J, with 15 bases in between. This CDR3 has 14 residues. The DNA for the CDR3 is TGCGCCAGCAGCGGAACACAGGCTGGGGAGACCCAGTACTTC. Translation: CASSGTQAGETQYF.

This clonotype was detected only a few times. V and J are TRBV5-1 and TRBJ1-2, with 10 positions matching TRBD1. V shed 0 bases, J shed 4 bases, and the junction held 12 bases outside the gene matches. Germline assignment: CDR1 SGHRS and CDR2 YFSETQ. There are 18 residues in the CDR3. The CDR3 loop reads CASSLVIGTGDLGYGYTF. Written as DNA, the CDR3 is TGCGCCAGCAGCTTGGTTATAGGGACAGGGGACCTAGGCTATGGCTACACCTTC.

In its sample, this clonotype was seen a few times. The V gene is TRBV3-1, the J gene TRBJ2-1, with 9 bases that match TRBD2. Trimming at V came to 2 bases and at J to 8 bases, leaving 7 bases not matched to a gene. CDR3 size: 15 residues. Germline CDR1 and CDR2: LGHDT and YNNKEL (reference sequence). CDR3 in amino acids: CASSQQAGGLDEQFF. In nucleotides, the CDR3 is TGTGCCAGCAGCCAACAAGCGGGGGGACTCGATGAGCAGTTCTTC.

Of note for this clonotype: Being one base from a much bigger clone, this may be a read error. V is TRBV7-2 and J is TRBJ2-5, with a weak D call TRBD1 (5 bases). Germline lookup yields CDR1 SGHTA and CDR2 FQGNSA. The CDR3 consists of 14 residues. This CDR3 is CASSPTVREENQYF. Written as DNA, the CDR3 is TGTGCCAGCAGCCCTACAGTCAGGGAAGAGAACCAGTACTTC.

This clonotype was picked up many times. This sequence joins TRBV5-1 and TRBJ2-2, with no clear D. There are 12 residues in the CDR3. Germline-derived CDR1 and CDR2 are SGHRS and YFSETQ. V lost 1 base and J lost 9, with 7 bases in between. In nucleotides, the CDR3 is TGCGCCAGCAGCTTGAATTATCGGGAGCTGTTTTTT. It codes for CASSLNYRELFF.

The table lists this clonotype with a few counts. The chain is built from TRBV7-2 and TRBJ1-1, with D possibly being TRBD1 (5 bases). The CDR3 is 14 amino acids. Trimming pared 6 bases from V and 5 bases from J, leaving 16 bases between. Germline lookup yields CDR1 SGHTA and CDR2 FQGNSA. CDR3 sequence (DNA): TGTGCCAGCAGTAGGGGTGGGGTGGGGACTGAAGCTTTCTTT. As protein: CASSRGGVGTEAFF.

To note about this clonotype: At one boundary the junction diverges from the germline segment, which might be a read error. V usage is TRBV20-1 and J usage is TRBJ2-3; D not certain. The CDR3 has 11 amino acids. Germline lookup yields CDR1 DFQATT and CDR2 SNEGSKA (reference sequence). The CDR3 nucleotides read TGCAGTGCGACCGGCACTGATACGCATTATTTT. Its protein product is CSATGTDTHYF.

This clonotype was detected many times. The V call is TRBV7-6, the J call TRBJ2-3; perhaps TRBD2 as D (6 bases). V was shortened by 3 bases and J by 4 bases, with 8 bases between the two germline ends. CDR1 is SGHVS, CDR2 FNYEAQ, per germline. The CDR3 consists of 13 residues. The DNA of the CDR3 is TGTGCCAGCAGCTTCGGGGGATCAGATACGCAGTATTTT. Translating it yields CASSFGGSDTQYF.

This clonotype was picked up many times. The chain carries TRBV29-1 and TRBJ2-3; TRBD1 aligns across 10 bases. V shed 0 bases, J shed 3 bases, and the junction held 9 bases outside the gene matches. This CDR3 comprises 17 residues. Germline V gene data show CDR1 as SQVTM and CDR2 as ANQGSEA. The CDR3 sequence is CSVEDGGQGVATDTQYF. The CDR3 DNA is TGCAGCGTTGAAGATGGCGGACAGGGGGTAGCGACAGATACGCAGTATTTT.

This clonotype was found a few times. The rearrangement links TRBV20-1 to TRBJ1-4; D possibly corresponds to TRBD1 (5 bases). This CDR3 has 16 amino acids. Germline assignment: CDR1 DFQATT and CDR2 SNEGSKA (reference sequence). The ends were cut back, 0 bases at V and 3 bases at J, with 14 bases in the middle. The CDR3 is CSARDFQGWANEKLFF. CDR3 sequence (DNA): TGCAGTGCTAGAGACTTCCAGGGATGGGCTAATGAAAAACTGTTTTTT.

This clonotype came up many times. The chain employs TRBV6-5 and TRBJ1-6; a weak D match, TRBD1 (5 bases). CDR1 MNHEY and CDR2 SVGAGI come from the germline V gene. The CDR3 runs to 17 residues. Trimming shortened V by 0 bases and J by 6 bases, and 15 bases separated the two germline ends. The CDR3 DNA reads TGTGCCAGCAGTTACTCGATCACCAGGGAGGGTAATTCACCCCTCCACTTT. It yields the protein CASSYSITREGNSPLHF.

In DNA, the CDR3 is TGTGCCAGCAGCTCTCTAGACACAGATACGCAGTATTTT. It codes for CASSSLDTDTQYF. V gene TRBV7-2 combines with J gene TRBJ2-3, with no clear D. The germline V and J ends were trimmed by 4 bases and 2 bases, with 7 bases remaining between them. CDR3 size: 13 residues. Germline V gene lookup returns CDR1 SGHTA and CDR2 FQGNSA.

Ten or more counts support this clonotype. The chain links TRBV5-6 to TRBJ2-3, with D unclear. V was pared by 6 bases and J by 6 bases, with 14 bases between. The CDR3 extends over 13 amino acids. Germline values: CDR1 SGHDT, CDR2 YYEEEE. CDR3 protein: CASTRQARDTQYF. CDR3 DNA: TGTGCCAGCACCCGCCAGGCCAGGGATACGCAGTATTTT.

This clonotype occurred many times. The chain carries TRBV5-4 and TRBJ2-1; 13 bases are shared with TRBD2. Trimming removed 4 bases from V and 4 bases from J; junction bases left unmatched: 2. The CDR3 has 15 amino acids. The germline CDR1 and CDR2 sequences are SGHNT and YYREEE (reference sequence). DNA for the CDR3: TGTGCCAGCAGCGCGACTAGCGGGGGGTACAATGAGCAGTTCTTC. The encoded protein is CASSATSGGYNEQFF.

This clonotype was seen repeatedly, ten times or more. J is TRBJ2-5 and V is TRBV20-1; D unresolved. The CDR3 has 15 residues. The V end lost 0 bases, the J end lost 5 bases, and 16 bases lay between the germline ends. The germline V gene has CDR1 DFQATT and CDR2 SNEGSKA (reference sequence). The CDR3 DNA follows: TGCAGTGCTAGAGAAAGAGGCCCAGCCCGGGAGACCCAGTACTTC. It specifies CSARERGPARETQYF.

This clonotype has at least ten counts. The chain uses TRBV5-1 and TRBJ2-1; 9 bases align to TRBD1. V shed 4 bases and J 2 bases; nucleotides not matched to a gene: 4. From germline, CDR1 is SGHRS and CDR2 YFSETQ. The CDR3 runs 15 residues. The CDR3 nucleotides read TGCGCCAGCAGCCCGGGACAGGGTACCTACAATGAGCAGTTCTTC. It is translated as CASSPGQGTYNEQFF.

This clonotype was recorded at least ten times. CDR3 loop: CASRRSVPGNTIYF. The CDR3 region has the DNA TGTGCCAGCAGGAGGTCGGTCCCCGGAAACACCATATATTTT. The rearrangement joins TRBV12-3 or TRBV12-4 to TRBJ1-3; no reliable D call. The CDR3 has 14 amino acids. Deletions cut 6 bases from V and 4 bases from J, with 13 bases between.

Turning to this clonotype: It may be a read error: a sequence one base away is much more abundant. The CDR3 protein is CASSHAPPGDRSGELFF. The CDR3 DNA sequence: TGCGCCAGCAGCCATGCTCCCCCAGGGGACCGGAGCGGGGAGCTGTTTTTT. This chain joins TRBV5-1 and TRBJ2-2; possibly TRBD1 for D (6 bases). Trimming shortened V by 4 bases and J by 7 bases, and 23 bases separated the two germline ends. Germline CDR1 and CDR2: SGHRS and YFSETQ. This CDR3 region has 17 residues. Full variable domain (missing parts from reference TRBV5-1 and TRBJ2-2): KAGVTQTPRYLIKTRGQQVTLSCSPISGHRSVSWYQQTPGQGLQFLFEYFSETQRNKGNFPGRFSGRQFSNSRSEMNVSTLELGDSALYLCASSHAPPGDRSGELFFGEGSRLTVL.

This clonotype was observed at least ten times. The CDR3 DNA reads as TGTGCCAGCAGTTCAGATTTCTATGGCTACACCTTC. Its translation is CASSSDFYGYTF. This chain joins TRBV6-2 or TRBV6-3 and TRBJ1-2, with D unclear. V shed 4 bases and J shed 4 bases, with 7 bases lying between them. The CDR3 runs 12 residues. Germline CDR1 MNHEY, CDR2 SVGEGT.

Notes on this clonotype: It may be a read error: a sequence one base away is much more abundant. The chain employs TRBV5-1 and TRBJ2-3, with D perhaps given as TRBD1 or TRBD2 (5 bases each). The ends were cut back, 4 bases at V and 6 bases at J, with 15 bases in the middle. CDR3 size: 14 residues. Germline values: CDR1 SGHRS, CDR2 YFSETQ. The CDR3 region is CASSPGTTFDTQYF. DNA of the CDR3: TGCGCCAGCAGCCCCGGGACCACGTTTGATACGCAGTATTTT.

This clonotype appeared many times. V usage is TRBV7-2 and J usage is TRBJ1-1, with 8 positions matching TRBD1. Germline-derived CDR1 and CDR2 are SGHTA and FQGNSA. CDR3 size: 14 residues. The V segment lost 2 bases and the J segment 10 bases; nucleotides outside the gene matches: 9. CDR3 amino acids: CASSLRQGAGGAFF. CDR3 sequence (DNA): TGTGCCAGCAGCTTACGTCAGGGGGCCGGAGGAGCTTTCTTT.